The 5 T cell receptor beta chains below all came from one sample that was sequenced in a study of T cells in pancreatic ductal adenocarcinoma. Selected pancreatic ductal adenocarcinoma patients had undergone surgery without neoadjuvant therapy. Only in-frame clones appear in the TCRdb table, and some are missing; sequencing was by immunoSEQ multiplex PCR. The sample holds fewer than 5,000 clones; 65% to 85% are singletons and the top ten take 6.5% to 9.5%. The sequencing sample was made of pancreatic tumor tissue. These receptor sequences come from a human donor with pancreatic ductal adenocarcinoma. The donor label of this sample is uncertain.

This clone was seen a handful of times. This sequence joins TRBV7-2 and TRBJ2-7, with 8 bases lining up with TRBD1. Germline CDR1 SGHTA, CDR2 FQGNSA. V shed 3 bases, J shed 6 bases, and the junction held 10 bases outside the gene matches. The CDR3 covers 15 residues. The CDR3 here is CASSFRGTGSTEQYF. CDR3 coding DNA: TGTGCCAGCAGCTTTAGAGGGACAGGTTCAACCGAGCAGTACTTC.

This clone was seen only once. This chain links TRBV27 with TRBJ2-1, with TRBD2 matching 8 bases. This CDR3 is built from 16 residues. Germline V CDR1 and CDR2: MNHEY, SMNVEV (reference sequence). J lost 8 bases, V lost 1 base, and 10 bases had no gene match. The CDR3 DNA follows: TGTGCCAGCAGTTTATTAGTTAGCGGGATGTTTGATGAGCAGTTCTTC. The encoded protein is CASSLLVSGMFDEQFF.

V gene TRBV6-6 combines with J gene TRBJ2-7; 8 positions agree with TRBD2. The CDR3 consists of 14 residues. The V gene's germline CDR1 is MNHNY and CDR2 SVGAGI (reference sequence). The junction had 6 bases not matched to a gene; V was cut back by 3 bases and J by 5 bases. CDR3 in amino acids: CASSYLGTSDEQYF. The CDR3 DNA sequence: TGTGCCAGCAGTTATCTCGGGACTAGTGACGAGCAGTACTTC.

The chain recombines TRBV7-9 with TRBJ1-3; 8 bases are shared with TRBD1. The CDR3 totals 15 residues. Germline V gene data show CDR1 as SEHNR and CDR2 as FQNEAQ (reference sequence). V was clipped by 5 bases and J by 3 bases; unmatched bases: 6. The DNA for the CDR3 is TGTGCCAGCAGCCCAGGGGGCGCGCGTGGAAACACCATATATTTT. It encodes CASSPGGARGNTIYF. Combining the CDR3 with reference TRBV7-9 and TRBJ1-3 gives the whole variable domain DTGVSQNPRHKITKRGQNVTFRCDPISEHNRLYWYRQTLGQGPEFLTYFQNEAQLEKSRLLSDRFSAERPKGSFSTLEIQRTEQGDSAMYLCASSPGGARGNTIYFGEGSWLTVV.

The V call is TRBV15, the J call TRBJ2-3; D perhaps matches TRBD1 (6 bases). Germline lookup yields CDR1 LNHNV and CDR2 YYDKDF (reference sequence). The germline V and J ends were trimmed by 4 bases and 3 bases, with 23 bases remaining between them. The CDR3 runs 18 residues. The CDR3 bases are TGTGCCACCAGCACATTTCCAGAGACAGGTAGTTTTACAGATACGCAGTATTTT. It specifies CATSTFPETGSFTDTQYF.